A single sample gave rise to the 2 T cell receptor beta chains below, sequenced in a study of identical twins. TCRdb ran MiXCR on the 5' RACE reads and lists one entry per CDR3 protein. This sample has 400,000 to 650,000 distinct CDR3 sequences, with about 20% found just once. This sample also appeared in a second study, on T cells expressing NK-cell markers.

Sequenced input: CD4+ T cells sorted from blood. Receptors originate from a woman aged 18-29 years in good health.

This rearrangement joins TRBV20-1 to TRBJ2-7, with TRBD2 identical over 11 bases. V lost 5 bases and J lost 4; bases outside the gene matches: 7. Germline lookup yields CDR1 DFQATT and CDR2 SNEGSKA (reference sequence). The CDR3 is made up of 14 amino acids. CDR3 in DNA: TGCAGTGCTGCCCTAGCGGGGGGAGGATACGAGCAGTACTTC. As protein: CSAALAGGGYEQYF.

This clonotype was counted only a few times. The genes are TRBV10-1 and TRBJ2-1; D not resolved. The V end was cut by 2 bases, the J end by 1 base, with 9 bases between. There are 15 residues in the CDR3. Germline V gives CDR1 WNHNN, CDR2 SYGVQD (reference sequence). CDR3 nucleotide sequence: TGCGCCAGCAGTGAGCTAGTGGGATCCTACAATGAGCAGTTCTTC. Translation gives CASSELVGSYNEQFF.